Below are 5 T cell receptor beta chains sequenced from a single sample in a study of blood T cells in healthy people across ages. Next came a second PCR, run for about 7 to 12 cycles, which used a sample-barcoded 5' primer along with a J-beta primer mix. TCRdb fed the 5' RACE reads into MiXCR, producing one record per CDR3 protein. The sample lists 1.5 million to 2 million distinct CDR3 sequences, roughly 49% occurring once. Sequenced sample: blood. The receptors derive from a woman aged 40 to 50 in good health.

V gene TRBV20-1 combines with J gene TRBJ1-2, with 7 bases aligning to TRBD1. The germline V gene encodes CDR1 DFQATT and CDR2 SNEGSKA (reference sequence). This CDR3 is 13 amino acids long. V dropped 6 bases and J dropped 3; count of bases not matched to a gene: 7. This CDR3 is CSASGQAYYGYTF. CDR3 coding DNA: TGCAGTGCGAGCGGACAGGCCTACTATGGCTACACCTTC.

With respect to this clonotype: One end of the junction varies from germline; a read error may be responsible. The chain employs TRBV5-1 and TRBJ1-1; D possibly corresponds to TRBD1 (6 bases). CDR1 and CDR2 (germline): SGHRS, YFSETQ. The CDR3 has 14 amino acids. CDR3 nucleotide sequence: TGCGCCAGCAGCGGTACAGGGATGAACGCTGAAGCTTTCTTT. As protein: CASSGTGMNAEAFF.

The chain joins TRBV18 to TRBJ2-6; a weak D match, TRBD2 (5 bases). The CDR3 totals 15 residues. Deletions cut 2 bases from V and 2 bases from J, with 7 bases between. Germline lookup yields CDR1 KGHSH and CDR2 LQKENI. The CDR3 reads CASSPMGAGANVLTF. CDR3 nucleotides: TGTGCCAGCTCACCAATGGGAGCTGGGGCCAACGTCCTGACTTTC.

The chain recombines TRBV6-1 with TRBJ2-1; weak D call: TRBD2 (5 bases). Trimming cost V 1 base and J 0 bases, with 16 bases left between them. Germline V CDR1 and CDR2: MNHNS, SASEGT. The CDR3 spans 18 residues. In nucleotides, the CDR3 is TGTGCCAGCAGTGAAGGTTTTTGGGCTGGGAGCTCCTACAATGAGCAGTTCTTC. It codes for CASSEGFWAGSSYNEQFF.

This clonotype has a single count. The rearrangement joins TRBV7-2 to TRBJ2-3; TRBD2 might be the D (6 bases). Germline V gene sequence: CDR1 SGHTA, CDR2 FQGNSA. CDR3 length: 15 amino acids. Trimming stripped 1 base from V and 3 bases from J, with 11 bases between. CDR3 amino acids: CASSLDGGMTDTQYF. CDR3 sequence (DNA): TGTGCCAGCAGCTTAGATGGCGGGATGACAGATACGCAGTATTTT.